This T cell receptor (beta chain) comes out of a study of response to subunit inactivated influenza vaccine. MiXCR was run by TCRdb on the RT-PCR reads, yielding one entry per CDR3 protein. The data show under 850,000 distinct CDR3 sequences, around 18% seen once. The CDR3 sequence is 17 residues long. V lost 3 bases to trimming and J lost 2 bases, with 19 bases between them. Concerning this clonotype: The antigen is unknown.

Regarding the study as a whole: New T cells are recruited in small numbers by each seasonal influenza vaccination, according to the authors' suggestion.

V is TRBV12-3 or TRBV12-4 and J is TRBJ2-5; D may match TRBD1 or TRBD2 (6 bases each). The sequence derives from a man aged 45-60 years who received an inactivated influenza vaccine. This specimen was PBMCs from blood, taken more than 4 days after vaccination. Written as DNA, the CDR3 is TGTGCCAGCAGTTTGAGTTTCGGGGGCGCGAGGCAAGAGACCCAGTACTTC. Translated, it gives CASSLSFGGARQETQYF.